The 27 T cell receptor beta chains listed next were all sequenced from one sample in a study of blood T cell repertoires in COVID-19. This table comes from immunoSEQ multiplex PCR, and its TCRdb copy is limited to in-frame clones, with some not included. The sample shows 35,000 to 55,000 clones, more than 70% of them seen only once. Sequenced material: peripheral blood. Receptors were obtained from a woman in her 70s with acute or convalescent COVID-19.

The V gene is TRBV18, the J gene TRBJ1-5, with 7 bases matching TRBD1. Trimming at V came to 6 bases and at J to 3 bases, leaving 8 bases not matched to a gene. CDR3 length: 15 amino acids. Germline CDR1 and CDR2: KGHSH and LQKENI. CDR3 bases: TGTGCCAGCTCCTCCCAGGGGGGAGTCAATCAGCCCCAGCATTTT. Its translation: CASSSQGGVNQPQHF. Full variable domain (missing parts from reference TRBV18 and TRBJ1-5): NAGVMQNPRHLVRRRGQEARLRCSPMKGHSHVYWYRQLPEEGLKFMVYLQKENIIDESGMPKERFSAEFPKEGPSILRIQQVVRGDSAAYFCASSSQGGVNQPQHFGDGTRLSIL.

The V gene is TRBV11-3, the J gene TRBJ2-7; weak D call: TRBD2 (6 bases). V gave up 6 bases and J gave up 7 bases, with 16 bases separating them. The CDR3 sequence is 13 residues long. Germline CDR1 SGHNT, CDR2 YENEEA. CDR3 DNA sequence: TGTGCCAGCAGTTCCCCTCATCGGGGGGAGCAGTACTTC. Residues: CASSSPHRGEQYF.

This clone appeared once. The V gene is TRBV5-1, the J gene TRBJ2-1; TRBD2 aligns across 11 bases. The CDR3 extends over 16 amino acids. Germline V lookup: CDR1 SGHRS, CDR2 YFSETQ. After removal of 3 bases from V and 4 bases from J, the junction contained 6 bases not matched to a gene. The CDR3 sequence is CASSSGLAGRYNEQFF. The CDR3 DNA sequence: TGCGCCAGCAGCTCCGGACTAGCGGGTCGATACAATGAGCAGTTCTTC.

The V call is TRBV10-3, the J call TRBJ1-2; TRBD1 is a possible D gene (5 bases). Germline V gives CDR1 ENHRY, CDR2 SYGVKD. The CDR3 length is 14 residues. V dropped 4 bases and J dropped 2 bases, with 11 bases sitting between them. For the CDR3, the DNA is TGTGCCATCAGTGCGCTAGGGGAAAACTATGGCTACACCTTC. It encodes CAISALGENYGYTF.

This chain uses TRBV14 with TRBJ2-1, with 9 bases fitting TRBD2. The CDR3 is 18 residues long. Trimming cost V 4 bases and J 2 bases; bases outside gene matches: 12. Looked up from germline, CDR1 is SGHDN and CDR2 is FVKESK. CDR3 nucleotide sequence: TGTGCCAGCAGCCCACTTTGGCGGGAGGGCCGAACCTACAATGAGCAGTTCTTC. Protein sequence: CASSPLWREGRTYNEQFF.

The chain has TRBV10-1 and TRBJ2-1, with D possibly TRBD2 on 7 matching bases. This CDR3 region has 13 residues. Germline V lookup: CDR1 WNHNN, CDR2 SYGVQD (reference sequence). V lost 7 bases and J 5 bases, leaving 12 bases between the germline ends. The CDR3 DNA reads as TGCGCCAGCAAAGGGGGGGAAAACAATGAGCAGTTCTTC. This encodes CASKGGENNEQFF.

The V call is TRBV23-1, the J call TRBJ1-2; D is undetermined. TRBV23-1 is assigned to the ORF class and has an uncertain function. The V end lost 0 bases, the J end lost 3 bases, and 14 bases lay between the germline ends. There are 16 residues in the CDR3. Written as DNA, the CDR3 is TGCGCCAGCAGTCAATCTCCGATACGACTGGACTATGGCTACACCTTC. It yields the protein CASSQSPIRLDYGYTF.

The V gene is TRBV7-2, the J gene TRBJ2-7; 7 bases agree with TRBD2. The germline V gene has CDR1 SGHTA and CDR2 FQGNSA. V lost 3 bases to trimming and J lost 2 bases; unmatched junction nucleotides: 1. The CDR3 is 13 amino acids. CDR3 residues: CASSFGGTYEQYF. The CDR3 DNA sequence: TGTGCCAGCAGCTTCGGGGGGACCTACGAGCAGTACTTC.

This chain uses TRBV28 with TRBJ2-3; possible D gene TRBD2, 6 bases. V lost 7 bases to trimming and J lost 2 bases, with 13 bases between them. The CDR3 covers 14 residues. Looked up from germline, CDR1 is MDHEN and CDR2 is SYDVKM. This CDR3 reads CASTVGGDTDTQYF. In nucleotides, the CDR3 is TGTGCCAGCACCGTCGGGGGAGACACAGATACGCAGTATTTT. The whole variable domain, remainder taken from reference TRBV28 and TRBJ2-3, is DVKVTQSSRYLVKRTGEKVFLECVQDMDHENMFWYRQDPGLGLRLIYFSYDVKMKEKGDIPEGYSVSREKKERFSLILESASTNQTSMYLCASTVGGDTDTQYFGPGTRLTVL.

This chain uses TRBV6-5 with TRBJ2-2, with unresolved D. Germline CDR1 is MNHEY and CDR2 is SVGAGI. The length of the CDR3 is 12 residues. Deletions cut 10 bases from V and 7 bases from J, with 13 bases between. CDR3 coding DNA: TGTGCCACTCAAGTCTCGGTCGGGGAGCTGTTTTTT. Protein sequence: CATQVSVGELFF.

V usage is TRBV20-1 and J usage is TRBJ2-7, with D possibly being TRBD1 (5 bases). This CDR3 is built from 11 residues. Germline lookup yields CDR1 DFQATT and CDR2 SNEGSKA (reference sequence). Trimming stripped 6 bases from V and 6 bases from J, with 12 bases between. This CDR3 reads CSASRDGEQYF. The DNA for the CDR3 is TGCAGTGCCAGCAGGGATGGCGAGCAGTACTTC.

In its sample, this clone was seen a few times. The chain couples TRBV6-1 to TRBJ1-2; D is undetermined. Trimming stripped 2 bases from V and 2 bases from J, with 6 bases between. The CDR3 is 13 amino acids. Germline values: CDR1 MNHNS, CDR2 SASEGT. This CDR3 is CASSETQNYGYTF. The CDR3 nucleotides read TGTGCCAGCAGTGAAACACAAAACTATGGCTACACCTTC.

The chain couples TRBV14 to TRBJ1-1, with D hard to call. V gave up 4 bases and J gave up 0 bases, with 9 bases separating them. CDR3 size: 14 residues. Germline V gene data show CDR1 as SGHDN and CDR2 as FVKESK. The CDR3: CASSPPGMNTEAFF. The CDR3 DNA is TGTGCCAGCAGCCCCCCCGGGATGAACACTGAAGCTTTCTTT.

The rearrangement uses TRBV27 and TRBJ2-7; 10 positions agree with TRBD2. CDR1 is MNHEY and CDR2 is SMNVEV in the germline V gene (reference sequence). Germline trimming cut 2 bases from V and 2 bases from J; bases unmatched to any gene: 6. The CDR3 is 16 amino acids. CDR3 loop: CASSLRASGSTYEQYF. The CDR3 bases are TGTGCCAGCAGTTTAAGGGCTAGCGGGAGCACCTACGAGCAGTACTTC.

The V gene is TRBV10-3, the J gene TRBJ2-7, with D uncertain. CDR3 length: 12 amino acids. CDR1 and CDR2 (germline): ENHRY, SYGVKD. Trimming removed 8 bases at V and 3 bases at J, with 11 bases between. CDR3 region: CAIGARDYEQYF. In nucleotides, the CDR3 is TGTGCCATCGGTGCTAGAGACTACGAGCAGTACTTC.

This rearrangement joins TRBV4-1 to TRBJ1-6; D is perhaps TRBD1 (6 bases). Trimming shortened V by 5 bases and J by 7 bases, and 15 bases separated the two germline ends. Germline V gene sequence: CDR1 MGHRA, CDR2 YSYEKL. The CDR3 has 15 amino acids. The CDR3 nucleotides read TGCGCCAGCAGCTCGCAGGGGATGGGAAATTCACCCCTCCACTTT. Residues: CASSSQGMGNSPLHF.

The chain carries TRBV7-8 and TRBJ1-1; D possibly corresponds to TRBD1 (6 bases). This CDR3 contains 14 residues. The V end lost 11 bases, the J end lost 4 bases, and 20 bases lay between the germline ends. CDR1 is SGHVS, CDR2 FQNEAQ, per germline. The CDR3 reads CAGGAGDFRTEAFF. The CDR3 coding sequence is TGTGCCGGGGGGGCAGGGGACTTTCGCACTGAAGCTTTCTTT.

The V gene is TRBV29-1, the J gene TRBJ1-2; TRBD1 matches 9 bases. The CDR3 spans 14 residues. CDR1 is SQVTM, CDR2 ANQGSEA, per germline. The junction had 6 bases not matched to a gene; V was cut back by 3 bases and J by 4 bases. The CDR3 protein is CSVDRDRVSYGYTF. The CDR3 nucleotides read TGCAGCGTTGATCGGGACAGGGTTTCCTATGGCTACACCTTC.

CDR3 in amino acids: CASSLEPGLEQYF. CDR3 sequence (DNA): TGTGCCAGCAGCTTAGAACCCGGTCTCGAGCAGTACTTC. The gene calls are TRBV7-2 and TRBJ2-7; D is undetermined. CDR1 and CDR2 (germline): SGHTA, FQGNSA. The length of the CDR3 is 13 residues. V was pared by 1 base and J by 6 bases, with 10 bases between.

J is TRBJ1-5 and V is TRBV2; D is possibly TRBD1 (5 bases). The CDR3 is 14 amino acids. Germline CDR1 SNHLY, CDR2 FYNNEI. V was shortened by 2 bases and J by 2 bases, with 7 bases between the two germline ends. CDR3 coding DNA: TGTGCCAGCAGTGAATGGGGCGGCAATCAGCCCCAGCATTTT. It is translated as CASSEWGGNQPQHF.

V is TRBV24-1 and J is TRBJ2-7; D not resolved. Germline V gene sequence: CDR1 KGHDR, CDR2 SFDVKD. Trimming pared 1 base from V and 3 bases from J, leaving 6 bases between. The CDR3 contains 13 residues. The CDR3 region has the DNA TGTGCCACCAGTGATTTTCCCAGCTACGAGCAGTACTTC. Translating it yields CATSDFPSYEQYF.

This clone appeared a few times. This chain joins TRBV6-5 and TRBJ1-5, with D possibly being TRBD1 (5 bases). The CDR3 loop spans 13 amino acids. In germline, CDR1 is MNHEY, CDR2 SVGAGI. V was trimmed by 2 bases and J by 4 bases, leaving 6 bases between them. This chain's CDR3 is CASSYGGNQPQHF. The CDR3 coding sequence is TGTGCCAGCAGTTACGGGGGGAATCAGCCCCAGCATTTT.

V is TRBV5-4 and J is TRBJ1-3; D call uncertain. The V end lost 2 bases, the J end lost 4 bases, and 13 bases lay between the germline ends. This CDR3 spans 15 amino acids. From germline, CDR1 is SGHNT and CDR2 YYREEE (reference sequence). CDR3 sequence reads: CASSFGSGSGNTIYF. CDR3 DNA: TGTGCCAGCAGCTTTGGCAGCGGGTCAGGAAACACCATATATTTT.

This clone was seen just once. The chain has TRBV29-1 and TRBJ2-1; 10 bases align to TRBD2. The CDR3 is 14 amino acids. Trimming removed 3 bases from V and 7 bases from J; junction bases left unmatched: 6. Germline V gene sequence: CDR1 SQVTM, CDR2 ANQGSEA. This chain's CDR3 is CSVDPSGGLNEQFF. Written as DNA, the CDR3 is TGCAGCGTTGATCCTAGCGGGGGCCTTAATGAGCAGTTCTTC.

The rearrangement joins TRBV29-1 to TRBJ2-7; TRBD2 aligns across 10 bases. V shed 8 bases, J shed 5 bases, and the junction held 9 bases outside the gene matches. Germline CDR1 reads SQVTM; CDR2 reads ANQGSEA. The length of the CDR3 is 13 residues. DNA of the CDR3: TGCAGCATAAAAAGCGGGAGGGCCGACGAGCAGTACTTC. Its protein product is CSIKSGRADEQYF.

V usage is TRBV5-1 and J usage is TRBJ2-2; 15 nucleotides agree with TRBD2. The germline CDR1 and CDR2 sequences are SGHRS and YFSETQ. V shed 4 bases and J 7 bases; nucleotides not matched to a gene: 26. CDR3 length: 23 amino acids. This CDR3 is CASSARLSSGLAGGPPVGGELFF. The CDR3, as DNA: TGCGCCAGCAGCGCACGCTTGTCGTCCGGACTAGCGGGAGGGCCGCCAGTCGGCGGGGAGCTGTTTTTT.

The chain carries TRBV6-1 and TRBJ1-1; D call uncertain. The CDR3 runs 14 residues. The germline gives CDR1 MNHNS, CDR2 SASEGT. The V gene lost 2 bases and the J gene lost 4 bases, with 11 bases spanning the gap. CDR3 bases: TGTGCCAGCAGTGAAACATCCTGGAGCACTGAAGCTTTCTTT. The encoded protein is CASSETSWSTEAFF.